Listed here are 14 T cell receptor beta chains from one sample, sequenced in a study of T cell responses to AZD1222 COVID-19 vaccine. Generated by immunoSEQ multiplex PCR, the TCRdb table keeps only in-frame clones and is missing some. Of 54,000 or so clones detected, 80% to 90% appear once; the ten largest clones hold approximately 15%. Material: peripheral blood, obtained on day 0 of AZD1222 vaccination. The receptors here all came from an adult in good health.

This chain connects TRBV2 to TRBJ1-5; D is undetermined. Trimming stripped 2 bases from V and 6 bases from J, with 11 bases between. CDR3 length: 14 amino acids. The germline V gene encodes CDR1 SNHLY and CDR2 FYNNEI. CDR3 in amino acids: CASSERWAGQPQHF. The CDR3 nucleotides read TGTGCCAGCAGTGAAAGGTGGGCAGGTCAGCCCCAGCATTTT.

This clone was seen just once. The V and J genes are TRBV19 and TRBJ2-7, with TRBD2 identical over 11 bases. The V segment lost 3 bases and the J segment 5 bases; nucleotides outside the gene matches: 3. Germline lookup yields CDR1 LNHDA and CDR2 SQIVND (reference sequence). CDR3 length: 14 residues. The CDR3 loop is CASSITSGSHEQYF. CDR3 bases: TGTGCCAGTAGTATCACTAGCGGGAGTCACGAGCAGTACTTC. Full variable domain (missing parts from reference TRBV19 and TRBJ2-7): DGGITQSPKYLFRKEGQNVTLSCEQNLNHDAMYWYRQDPGQGLRLIYYSQIVNDFQKGDIAEGYSVSREKKESFPLTVTSAQKNPTAFYLCASSITSGSHEQYFGPGTRLTVT.

This clone has just one count. The chain joins TRBV4-2 to TRBJ2-2; 7 positions match TRBD1. Germline CDR1 is LGHNA and CDR2 is YNFKEQ. Losses at the gene ends were 10 bases for V and 5 bases for J; bases not matched to a gene: 4. The CDR3 totals 12 residues. Here the CDR3 reads CATMTGTGELFF. The CDR3 nucleotides are TGTGCCACCATGACAGGGACCGGGGAGCTGTTTTTT.

The V call is TRBV28, the J call TRBJ2-1; 11 bases are shared with TRBD2. In germline, CDR1 is MDHEN, CDR2 SYDVKM. V trimming: 3 bases; J trimming: 9 bases; junction bases outside the gene matches: 10. The CDR3 has 16 residues. CDR3 loop: CASSFSGLAEEGEQFF. In DNA form, the CDR3 reads TGTGCCAGCAGTTTCTCGGGACTAGCGGAAGAGGGTGAGCAGTTCTTC.

The chain employs TRBV3-1 (or the pseudogene TRBV3-2) and TRBJ1-2; D uncertain. The CDR3 consists of 13 residues. Germline V gene data show CDR1 as LGHDT and CDR2 as YNNKEL (reference sequence). The V end was cut by 1 base, the J end by 2 bases, with 5 bases between. The CDR3 bases are TGTGCCAGCAGCCAAGTGTCGAACTATGGCTACACCTTC. Residues: CASSQVSNYGYTF.

This rearrangement joins TRBV19 to TRBJ1-2, with D unresolved. The CDR3 totals 14 residues. From germline, CDR1 is LNHDA and CDR2 SQIVND (reference sequence). Between the trimmed V and J ends, which lost 5 bases and 0 bases, there was a span of 10 bases. CDR3 nucleotide sequence: TGTGCCAGTAGTGCGACATCGTCTAACTATGGCTACACCTTC. It yields the protein CASSATSSNYGYTF.

The V and J genes are TRBV5-8 and TRBJ1-2; TRBD1 matches 8 bases. The J segment lost 2 bases and the V segment lost 5 bases, leaving 5 bases of the junction unmatched. Germline V lookup: CDR1 SGHTS, CDR2 YDEGEE. The CDR3 loop spans 14 amino acids. The DNA of the CDR3 is TGTGCCAGCAGACAAAGGACAGGGAACTATGGCTACACCTTC. This encodes CASRQRTGNYGYTF.

The genes are TRBV10-1 and TRBJ2-7, with 10 bases fitting TRBD1. In germline, CDR1 is WNHNN, CDR2 SYGVQD (reference sequence). The CDR3 has 15 amino acids. V shed 0 bases, J shed 5 bases, and the junction held 4 bases outside the gene matches. For the CDR3, the DNA is TGCGCCAGCAGTGAGTCGCGACAGGGGGCCCACGAGCAGTACTTC. It codes for CASSESRQGAHEQYF.

This chain links TRBV30 with TRBJ2-7; TRBD1 might be the D (5 bases). Germline assignment: CDR1 GTSNPN and CDR2 SVGIG (reference sequence). Trimming shortened V by 2 bases and J by 4 bases, and 12 bases separated the two germline ends. The CDR3 loop spans 13 amino acids. CDR3 protein: CAWSMGQGYEQYF. CDR3 nucleotide sequence: TGTGCCTGGAGTATGGGCCAGGGTTACGAGCAGTACTTC. Full variable domain (rest looked up from reference TRBV30 and TRBJ2-7): SQTIHQWPATLVQPVGSPLSLECTVEGTSNPNLYWYRQAAGRGLQLLFYSVGIGQISSEVPQNLSASRPQDRQFILSSKKLLLSDSGFYLCAWSMGQGYEQYFGPGTRLTVT.

The chain employs TRBV7-2 and TRBJ2-3, with D perhaps matching TRBD2 (5 bases). This CDR3 is built from 12 residues. CDR1 SGHTA and CDR2 FQGNSA come from the germline V gene. V shed 5 bases and J shed 8 bases, with 11 bases lying between them. The CDR3 sequence: CASSPREGTQYF. In DNA, the CDR3 is TGTGCCAGCAGCCCCCGTGAGGGTACGCAGTATTTT.

The chain combines TRBV30 with TRBJ2-7, with 8 bases lining up with TRBD1. Germline V gene data show CDR1 as GTSNPN and CDR2 as SVGIG (reference sequence). This CDR3 has 11 amino acids. V lost 7 bases to trimming and J lost 4 bases; unmatched junction nucleotides: 3. CDR3 protein: CASDRAYEQYF. The DNA for the CDR3 is TGTGCCTCGGACAGGGCTTACGAGCAGTACTTC.

V is TRBV19 and J is TRBJ1-2, with TRBD1 as a possible D gene (5 bases). The V gene lost 5 bases and the J gene lost 2 bases, with 12 bases spanning the gap. Germline V lookup: CDR1 LNHDA, CDR2 SQIVND (reference sequence). The CDR3 contains 14 residues. The CDR3 reads CASSRARDNYGYTF. The CDR3 nucleotides read TGTGCCAGTAGTCGGGCCCGGGACAACTATGGCTACACCTTC.

In DNA form, the CDR3 reads TGTGCCAGCAGCCCGGGACAGGGGATCTATGGCTACACCTTC. Amino acid sequence: CASSPGQGIYGYTF. The rearrangement links TRBV3-1 (or the pseudogene TRBV3-2) to TRBJ1-2; 10 nucleotides line up with TRBD1. The CDR3 is 14 amino acids. Germline CDR1 and CDR2: LGHDT and YNNKEL (reference sequence). Germline trimming cut 4 bases from V and 4 bases from J; bases unmatched to any gene: 3.

The chain employs TRBV10-3 and TRBJ1-5; tentatively, D is TRBD1 (5 bases). V was cut by 5 bases and J by 1 base, with 12 bases left in between. This CDR3 region has 15 residues. Germline assignment: CDR1 ENHRY and CDR2 SYGVKD. The CDR3 DNA is TGTGCCATCAGTCCCGGGGGGTACAGCAATCAGCCCCAGCATTTT. Translation: CAISPGGYSNQPQHF.